These 25 T cell receptor beta chains came from one sample sequenced in a study of vaccination and CD4 T cells after COVID-19. For these receptors, no antigen is known. The Oncomine TCR Beta short-read assay sequenced DNA from cultured CD4+ T cells. TCRdb passed the PCR reads through MiXCR, listing each CDR3 protein once. The repertoire holds fewer than 25,000 distinct CDR3 sequences, about 45% seen once, with roughly 13% in the top ten. Treatment defined: approximately 11-day PBMC culture with coronavirus spike peptide pools or control peptides (ViraFEST assay). Sample: CD4+ T cells from blood, cultured in vitro. The receptors come from a human donor who had recovered from COVID-19.

This clonotype has only a few counts. V gene TRBV7-3 combines with J gene TRBJ1-5; no definite D call. Trimming shortened V by 2 bases and J by 1 base, and 12 bases separated the two germline ends. Per the germline V gene, CDR1 is SGHTA and CDR2 is FQGTGA. CDR3 length equals 16 residues. The CDR3 is CASSLQEGWSNQPQHF. The CDR3 DNA reads as TGTGCCAGCAGCTTACAGGAAGGGTGGAGCAATCAGCCCCAGCATTTT.

For the CDR3, the DNA is TGTGCCAGCATGACGGATAGCAATCAGCCCCAGCATTTT. The encoded protein is CASMTDSNQPQHF. V gene TRBV28 combines with J gene TRBJ1-5; D is ambiguous. Germline assignment: CDR1 MDHEN and CDR2 SYDVKM. The V and J ends lost 7 bases and 0 bases respectively, with 7 bases between them. The CDR3 covers 13 residues. Full variable domain (missing parts from reference TRBV28 and TRBJ1-5): DVKVTQSSRYLVKRTGEKVFLECVQDMDHENMFWYRQDPGLGLRLIYFSYDVKMKEKGDIPEGYSVSREKKERFSLILESASTNQTSMYLCASMTDSNQPQHFGDGTRLSIL.

The chain has TRBV11-2 and TRBJ2-2; no firm D call. Germline V gives CDR1 SGHAT, CDR2 FQNNGV. The CDR3 sequence is 15 residues long. Trimming stripped 0 bases from V and 5 bases from J, with 10 bases between. The CDR3 DNA is TGTGCCAGCAGCTTAGATAATTTAGTAACCGGGGAGCTGTTTTTT. Translating it yields CASSLDNLVTGELFF.

Only a few counts were recorded for this clonotype. The rearrangement links TRBV24-1 to TRBJ2-7, with 8 bases that match TRBD1. The CDR3 loop spans 16 amino acids. V gave up 3 bases and J gave up 3 bases; unmatched junction bases: 9. Germline V gene data show CDR1 as KGHDR and CDR2 as SFDVKD. CDR3 protein: CATSDGTGPNRYEQYF. For the CDR3, the DNA is TGTGCCACCAGTGATGGGACAGGACCGAATCGCTACGAGCAGTACTTC.

This clonotype has just a few counts. This chain connects TRBV19 to TRBJ2-2, with TRBD2 matching over 8 bases. Germline lookup yields CDR1 LNHDA and CDR2 SQIVND (reference sequence). This CDR3 has 15 amino acids. With V trimmed by 4 bases and J by 5 bases, 6 bases remained unmatched. The CDR3 DNA reads TGTGCCAGTAGTAACAGCGGGAGAGGTACCGGGGAGCTGTTTTTT. Translating it yields CASSNSGRGTGELFF.

The gene calls are TRBV11-2 and TRBJ2-1, with D unclear. There are 16 residues in the CDR3. CDR1 SGHAT and CDR2 FQNNGV come from the germline V gene. Trimming pared 2 bases from V and 6 bases from J, leaving 17 bases between. CDR3 sequence (DNA): TGTGCCAGCAGCTTAATTTTACATTCCGCTTCCAATGAGCAGTTCTTC. Amino acid sequence: CASSLILHSASNEQFF.

This clonotype was detected only a few times. This chain connects TRBV15 to TRBJ2-3; D call uncertain. The CDR3 totals 14 residues. Trimming shortened V by 1 base and J by 2 bases, and 7 bases separated the two germline ends. The germline gives CDR1 LNHNV, CDR2 YYDKDF (reference sequence). The CDR3 protein is CATSRARTTDTQYF. In DNA, the CDR3 is TGTGCCACCAGCAGAGCGAGGACCACAGATACGCAGTATTTT.

This sequence joins TRBV5-1 and TRBJ2-6; D gene uncertain. Trimming left V 0 bases short and J 2 bases short, with 12 bases between. Germline CDR1 and CDR2: SGHRS and YFSETQ. The CDR3 extends over 17 amino acids. For the CDR3, the DNA is TGCGCCAGCAGCTTGGCCTTAGGTGGAGCTGGGGCCAACGTCCTGACTTTC. Translating it yields CASSLALGGAGANVLTF.

There are a few counts of this clonotype. The chain links TRBV24-1 to TRBJ2-5; 11 positions agree with TRBD2. The V segment lost 5 bases and the J segment 2 bases; nucleotides outside the gene matches: 6. This CDR3 region has 16 residues. Germline CDR1 is KGHDR and CDR2 is SFDVKD. The chain's CDR3 is CATSGPGTSGQETQYF. The CDR3 region has the DNA TGTGCCACCAGTGGGCCCGGGACTAGCGGACAAGAGACCCAGTACTTC.

The rearrangement links TRBV2 to TRBJ2-7; 8 bases match TRBD2. CDR3 size: 13 residues. Germline V gene sequence: CDR1 SNHLY, CDR2 FYNNEI. V shed 7 bases and J 0 bases; nucleotides not matched to a gene: 2. The CDR3 region has the DNA TGTGCCAGCACAACTAGCGGCTCCTACGAGCAGTACTTC. It encodes CASTTSGSYEQYF.

This clonotype was found a few times. V is TRBV20-1 and J is TRBJ2-5; TRBD2 matches at 16 bases. J gave up 5 bases and V 7 bases, and 19 bases lay outside the gene matches. The CDR3 is 19 residues long. CDR1 is DFQATT and CDR2 is SNEGSKA in the germline V gene (reference sequence). This CDR3 is CSVLSAWGLAGGHGETQYF. The DNA of the CDR3 is TGCAGTGTGCTTTCGGCGTGGGGACTAGCGGGAGGGCATGGGGAGACCCAGTACTTC.

The chain links TRBV6-2 or TRBV6-3 to TRBJ2-4; TRBD2 agrees at 10 bases. Germline CDR1 reads MNHEY; CDR2 reads SVGEGT. The trim removed 8 bases at V and 0 bases at J, leaving 4 bases unmatched. The CDR3 totals 15 residues. The DNA for the CDR3 is TGTGCCAGCGCTCTAGCGGGGGAAGCCAAAAACATTCAGTACTTC. Its protein is CASALAGEAKNIQYF.

A few counts support this clonotype. The chain carries TRBV28 and TRBJ1-2, with 8 bases lining up with TRBD1. The CDR3 spans 12 residues. With V trimmed by 10 bases and J by 8 bases, 9 bases remained unmatched. Germline CDR1 is MDHEN and CDR2 is SYDVKM. The CDR3 protein is CATRQGMGGYTF. The CDR3 DNA reads TGTGCCACCAGACAGGGGATGGGAGGCTACACCTTC.

This chain uses TRBV18 with TRBJ2-3, with TRBD2 identical over 9 bases. The junction had 15 bases not matched to a gene; V was cut back by 8 bases and J by 0 bases. This CDR3 is built from 18 residues. From germline, CDR1 is KGHSH and CDR2 LQKENI. CDR3 loop: CASQPPGLALTSTDTQYF. As DNA, the CDR3 is TGTGCCAGCCAACCACCCGGACTAGCGTTGACTAGCACAGATACGCAGTATTTT.

The count of this clonotype is one. In DNA form, the CDR3 reads TGTGCCAGCGCAGCCGGGACAGGGGGTAAAGATACGCAGTATTTT. It is translated as CASAAGTGGKDTQYF. The chain recombines TRBV6-1 with TRBJ2-3; 11 nucleotides line up with TRBD1. The V segment lost 8 bases and the J segment 5 bases; nucleotides outside the gene matches: 9. From germline, CDR1 is MNHNS and CDR2 SASEGT. There are 15 residues in the CDR3.

The chain carries TRBV20-1 and TRBJ2-3, with 8 bases that match TRBD2. The V gene's germline CDR1 is DFQATT and CDR2 SNEGSKA (reference sequence). V lost 0 bases, J lost 3 bases, and 5 bases stayed unmatched. This CDR3 has 15 residues. The CDR3 reads CSAREAGVRTDTQYF. DNA of the CDR3: TGCAGTGCTAGAGAAGCGGGAGTGAGGACAGATACGCAGTATTTT.

The CDR3 loop reads CASSIAVGQVPWGPQHF. CDR3 nucleotides: TGTGCCAGTAGTATAGCTGTGGGACAGGTACCCTGGGGGCCCCAGCATTTT. This chain uses TRBV19 with TRBJ1-5, with 8 bases that match TRBD1. In germline, CDR1 is LNHDA, CDR2 SQIVND (reference sequence). Trimming cost V 1 base and J 9 bases; bases outside gene matches: 14. The CDR3 has 17 amino acids.

The V gene is TRBV28, the J gene TRBJ1-2, with TRBD1 identical over 9 bases. The germline gives CDR1 MDHEN, CDR2 SYDVKM. J was trimmed by 5 bases and V by 6 bases; bases with no gene match: 16. There are 17 residues in the CDR3. The CDR3 DNA is TGTGCCAGCAGCCGAACAGGGGACAGGGTCTTTGGGTATGGCTACACCTTC. As protein: CASSRTGDRVFGYGYTF.

The chain links TRBV6-1 to TRBJ1-1, with TRBD1 as a possible D gene (5 bases). The germline V gene has CDR1 MNHNS and CDR2 SASEGT. This CDR3 contains 16 residues. Between the trimmed V and J ends, which lost 6 bases and 3 bases, there was a span of 20 bases. CDR3 DNA: TGTGCCAGCAGGTCCGTCTCAGGGCGGGGACACACTGAAGCTTTCTTT. Residues: CASRSVSGRGHTEAFF.

The chain combines TRBV4-2 with TRBJ2-2; D uncertain. V was shortened by 4 bases and J by 4 bases, with 10 bases between the two germline ends. CDR3 length: 14 residues. Germline V gene lookup returns CDR1 LGHNA and CDR2 YNFKEQ. The CDR3 reads CASSPGRFTGELFF. The CDR3 DNA sequence: TGTGCCAGCAGCCCAGGACGATTCACCGGGGAGCTGTTTTTT.

This clonotype was observed a few times. This rearrangement joins TRBV7-3 to TRBJ2-3; 9 positions agree with TRBD2. The germline CDR1 and CDR2 sequences are SGHTA and FQGTGA. The V and J ends lost 8 bases and 8 bases, in that order; junction bases with no gene match: 8. The CDR3 covers 13 residues. CDR3 protein: CASGAGGPRTQYF. CDR3 coding DNA: TGTGCCAGCGGAGCGGGGGGCCCCCGTACGCAGTATTTT.

The chain combines TRBV28 with TRBJ2-4; D is tentatively TRBD1 or TRBD2 (5 bases each). This CDR3 spans 14 amino acids. Trimming shortened V by 7 bases and J by 2 bases, and 12 bases separated the two germline ends. CDR1 and CDR2 (germline): MDHEN, SYDVKM. The CDR3 sequence: CASNYRDPKNIQYF. In DNA form, the CDR3 reads TGTGCCAGCAATTACCGGGACCCCAAAAACATTCAGTACTTC.

This clonotype was counted only a few times. The chain joins TRBV19 to TRBJ2-1; either TRBD1 or TRBD2 may fit D (5 bases each). Trimming took 5 bases from V and 2 from J, leaving 16 bases between them. The germline gives CDR1 LNHDA, CDR2 SQIVND (reference sequence). The CDR3 extends over 16 amino acids. The CDR3: CASSSPGDLPYNEQFF. DNA of the CDR3: TGTGCCAGTAGTTCTCCCGGGGACCTTCCCTACAATGAGCAGTTCTTC. Using reference TRBV19 and TRBJ2-1 for the parts outside the CDR3, the full variable domain is DGGITQSPKYLFRKEGQNVTLSCEQNLNHDAMYWYRQDPGQGLRLIYYSQIVNDFQKGDIAEGYSVSREKKESFPLTVTSAQKNPTAFYLCASSSPGDLPYNEQFFGPGTRLTVL.

This sequence joins TRBV5-1 and TRBJ1-6; D is uncertain. Trimming removed 4 bases from V and 4 bases from J, with 12 bases in between. CDR1 and CDR2 (germline): SGHRS, YFSETQ. CDR3 length: 15 residues. The CDR3, as DNA: TGCGCCAGCAGCCCGGATGGGAAGTATAATTCACCCCTCCACTTT. It yields the protein CASSPDGKYNSPLHF.

The rearrangement links TRBV2 to TRBJ1-2; no definite D call. The CDR3 loop spans 13 amino acids. In germline, CDR1 is SNHLY, CDR2 FYNNEI. Deletions cut 1 base from V and 2 bases from J, with 5 bases between. The CDR3 loop reads CASSEVRNYGYTF. The DNA of the CDR3 is TGTGCCAGCAGTGAAGTGCGAAACTATGGCTACACCTTC.